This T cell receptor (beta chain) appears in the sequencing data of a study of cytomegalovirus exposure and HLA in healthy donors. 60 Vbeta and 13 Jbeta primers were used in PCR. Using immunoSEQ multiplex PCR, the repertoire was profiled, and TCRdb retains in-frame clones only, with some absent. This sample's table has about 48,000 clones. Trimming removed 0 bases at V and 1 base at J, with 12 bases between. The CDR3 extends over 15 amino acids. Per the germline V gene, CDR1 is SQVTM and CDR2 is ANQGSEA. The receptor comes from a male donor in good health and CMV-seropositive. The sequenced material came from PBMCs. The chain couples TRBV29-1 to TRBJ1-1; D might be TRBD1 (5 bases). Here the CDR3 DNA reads TGCAGCGTTGAAGATCCCCCCGGGGGGAACACTGAAGCTTTCTTT. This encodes CSVEDPPGGNTEAFF. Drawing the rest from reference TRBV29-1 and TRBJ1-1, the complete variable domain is SAVISQKPSRDICQRGTSLTIQCQVDSQVTMMFWYRQQPGQSLTLIATANQGSEATYESGFVIDKFPISRPNLTFSTLTVSNMSPEDSSIYLCSVEDPPGGNTEAFFGQGTRLTVV.